One and the same sample provided the 11 T cell receptor beta chains below, sequenced in a study of T cell responses to AZD1222 COVID-19 vaccine. Some clones are missing from TCRdb's copy, which holds only in-frame ones; the method was immunoSEQ multiplex PCR. Of around 90,000 clones in the sample, approximately 86% were seen once. The sample consisted of peripheral blood, taken on day 0 of AZD1222 vaccination. Source of these receptors: an adult in good health.

V and J are TRBV12-3 or TRBV12-4 and TRBJ1-2; D uncertain. Trimming removed 2 bases at V and 2 bases at J, with 6 bases between. The CDR3 is 13 amino acids. CDR3 residues: CASSLSLNYGYTF. Written as DNA, the CDR3 is TGTGCCAGCAGTTTAAGTCTGAACTATGGCTACACCTTC.

Only a few counts were recorded for this clone. This sequence joins TRBV29-1 and TRBJ2-5, with 7 positions matching TRBD2. The V gene's germline CDR1 is SQVTM and CDR2 ANQGSEA. V lost 6 bases, J lost 3 bases, and 4 bases stayed unmatched. The CDR3 totals 12 residues. The CDR3 loop reads CSVGAGEETQYF. The CDR3, as DNA: TGCAGCGTGGGTGCGGGGGAAGAGACCCAGTACTTC.

This clone was found a few times. V usage is TRBV19 and J usage is TRBJ1-5; D gene uncertain. The V gene lost 4 bases and the J gene lost 11 bases, with 15 bases spanning the gap. CDR1 is LNHDA and CDR2 is SQIVND in the germline V gene (reference sequence). The CDR3 runs 13 residues. CDR3 DNA sequence: TGTGCCAGTAGTACGTTATCTGGTTCAGCCCAGCATTTT. Amino acid sequence: CASSTLSGSAQHF.

This chain connects TRBV18 to TRBJ1-3, with D possibly being TRBD1 (5 bases). The germline V gene has CDR1 KGHSH and CDR2 LQKENI. The CDR3 loop spans 14 amino acids. Trimming stripped 6 bases from V and 0 bases from J, with 9 bases between. The CDR3 nucleotides read TGTGCCAGCTCGCGGGACCTCTCTGGAAACACCATATATTTT. Protein sequence: CASSRDLSGNTIYF.

In its sample, this clone was seen a few times. The chain recombines TRBV7-9 with TRBJ1-1; possible D gene TRBD1, 6 bases. CDR3 length: 14 amino acids. Germline CDR1 and CDR2: SEHNR and FQNEAQ (reference sequence). Trimming removed 6 bases from V and 5 bases from J, with 16 bases in between. The chain's CDR3 is CASSAQGRETEAFF. The DNA for the CDR3 is TGTGCCAGCAGTGCACAGGGAAGGGAAACTGAAGCTTTCTTT.

The rearrangement links TRBV11-3 to TRBJ2-2; possibly TRBD2 for D (5 bases). The CDR3 is 16 amino acids. V was pared by 2 bases and J by 2 bases, with 12 bases between. Germline CDR1 is SGHNT and CDR2 is YENEEA. The CDR3 is CASSLSRGSNTGELFF. The CDR3 bases are TGTGCCAGCAGCTTAAGTAGAGGGTCTAACACCGGGGAGCTGTTTTTT. The full variable domain, its missing parts supplied by reference TRBV11-3 and TRBJ2-2, is EAGVVQSPRYKIIEKKQPVAFWCNPISGHNTLYWYLQNLGQGPELLIRYENEEAVDDSQLPKDRFSAERLKGVDSTLKIQPAELGDSAVYLCASSLSRGSNTGELFFGEGSRLTVL.

V is TRBV29-1 and J is TRBJ2-1; tentatively, D is TRBD1 (6 bases). The length of the CDR3 is 14 residues. Germline CDR1 SQVTM, CDR2 ANQGSEA. Trimming cost V 7 bases and J 3 bases, with 16 bases left between them. The CDR3 reads CSASKRDNYNEQFF. The CDR3 nucleotides are TGCAGCGCCTCCAAAAGGGACAACTACAATGAGCAGTTCTTC.

This rearrangement joins TRBV7-8 to TRBJ1-5; TRBD1 might be the D (5 bases). CDR1 is SGHVS and CDR2 is FQNEAQ in the germline V gene. Trimming shortened V by 4 bases and J by 1 base, and 14 bases separated the two germline ends. The CDR3 totals 16 residues. CDR3 sequence (DNA): TGTGCCAGCAGCTCGTATGAGCAGGGAAGCAATCAGCCCCAGCATTTT. This gives the protein CASSSYEQGSNQPQHF.

This clone is a singleton in its sample. The V and J genes are TRBV21-1 and TRBJ2-7. TRBV21-1 is a known pseudogene. The CDR3 spans 11 residues. CDR3 nucleotide sequence: TGTGCCAGCAGCAACTCCTACGAGCAGTACTTC. Its protein product is CASSNSYEQYF.

The gene calls are TRBV18 and TRBJ1-1; TRBD1 aligns across 7 bases. CDR1 is KGHSH, CDR2 LQKENI, per germline. The V segment lost 4 bases and the J segment 1 base; nucleotides outside the gene matches: 6. This CDR3 has 15 amino acids. Here the CDR3 reads CASSLPGQTNTEAFF. CDR3 bases: TGTGCCAGCTCACTGCCGGGACAGACGAACACTGAAGCTTTCTTT.

V and J are TRBV27 and TRBJ1-5, with D unresolved. Germline V lookup: CDR1 MNHEY, CDR2 SMNVEV (reference sequence). The CDR3 totals 15 residues. Trimming took off 0 bases at V and 6 bases at J, with 12 bases between the two ends. For the CDR3, the DNA is TGTGCCAGCAGTTTATCCCCTGGGGTCGGTCAGCCCCAGCATTTT. It translates to CASSLSPGVGQPQHF.